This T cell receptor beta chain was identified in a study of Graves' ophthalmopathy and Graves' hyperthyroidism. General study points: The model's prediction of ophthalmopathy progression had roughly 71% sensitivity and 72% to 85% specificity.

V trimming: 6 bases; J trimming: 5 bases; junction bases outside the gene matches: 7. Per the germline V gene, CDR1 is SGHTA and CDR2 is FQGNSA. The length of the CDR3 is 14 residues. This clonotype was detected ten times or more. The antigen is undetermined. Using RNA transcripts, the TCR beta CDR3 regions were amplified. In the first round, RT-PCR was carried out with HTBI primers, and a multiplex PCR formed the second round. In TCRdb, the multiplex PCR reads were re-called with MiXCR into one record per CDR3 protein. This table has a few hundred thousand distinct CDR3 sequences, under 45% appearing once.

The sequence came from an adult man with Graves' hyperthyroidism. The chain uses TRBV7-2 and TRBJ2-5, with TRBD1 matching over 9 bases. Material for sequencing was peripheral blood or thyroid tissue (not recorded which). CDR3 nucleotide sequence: TGTGCCAGCAGTCGGGACAGGGCGGCGGAGACCCAGTACTTC. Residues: CASSRDRAAETQYF. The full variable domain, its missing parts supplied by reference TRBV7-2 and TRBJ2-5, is GAGVSQSPSNKVTEKGKDVELRCDPISGHTALYWYRQSLGQGLEFLIYFQGNSAPDKSGLPSDRFSAERTGGSVSTLTIQRTQQEDSAVYLCASSRDRAAETQYFGPGTRLLVL.